This T cell receptor (beta chain) was sequenced in a study of neurological immune-mediated disorders. The cDNA came from 5'RACE, which used 10-nucleotide random UMIs. MiXCR was run by TCRdb on the 5' RACE reads, yielding one entry per CDR3 protein. The sample has about 50,000 distinct CDR3 sequences, more than 8% seen once. This clonotype was seen repeatedly, ten times or more. Time point meaning: longitudinal time-point 1 (baseline). The TCR sequence derives from a woman aged 35 to 49 in good health. The sample comprised PBMCs.

CDR3 sequence reads: CASSPELPGAPGELFF. For the CDR3, the DNA is TGTGCCAGCAGCCCGGAACTACCAGGAGCCCCGGGGGAGCTGTTTTTT. The chain couples TRBV6-5 to TRBJ2-2; D not certain. V lost 6 bases to trimming and J lost 8 bases, with 22 bases between them. The germline V gene encodes CDR1 MNHEY and CDR2 SVGAGI. The CDR3 runs 16 residues.